This TCR beta chain was recorded in a study of blood T cell repertoires in COVID-19 (dated by TCRdb to between 2020 and 2021). Turning to the overall study: Collaborator samples came from the United States, Italy and Spain and covered acute and convalescent phases of COVID-19. The prospective study material was composed of cDNA or gDNA derived from T cells, B-cell-depleted T cells, or PBMCs. The dataset comprised deeply sampled blood TCRbeta repertoires from subjects exposed to, actively infected with, or recovered from COVID-19. A freely available public database, intended as a resource for researchers studying the immune response to SARS-CoV-2, is where the repertoires were released. The samples were drawn from the first 160 participants of the ongoing ImmuneRACE study and from 1,254 subjects provided by 6 global collaborators. Nearly every sample came with metadata listing a de-identified subject ID, COVID-19 status, age in years and sex. Where HLA class I and class II types were available, the types were taken from metadata supplied by the sample provider, not from assay-based typing.

The immunoSEQ Assay, a bias-controlled multiplex PCR, was used to amplify TCRbeta CDR3 regions from genomic DNA. From the authors' description of their analysis: Within the assay, amplification of reference gene primers was used to estimate how many nucleated cells each sample contained. To quantify the absolute abundance of each unique TCRbeta CDR3 rearrangement, sequence reads were collapsed and filtered. For each sample, productive Simpson clonality was calculated by taking the square root of Simpson's diversity index across productive rearrangements. TCRdb holds this immuneACCESS table with in-frame rearrangements only. Some clones are missing; in checked studies, unresolved V genes explain under half, and the rest has no known cause. V and J calls and clone size are those listed in that table; D and trimming were worked out from the DNA. The sample table contains hundreds of thousands of clones; only one count was recorded for around nine tenths of them. The top ten constitute approximately 2.2% of the sample.

General conclusions and limits of the study: Clinical and demographic metadata were provided uncurated, with the amount varying by source and participant.

Samples from volunteer blood donors who had recovered from COVID-19 were contributed by a second Seattle source. Whole blood was collected in K2EDTA tubes by collaborating institutions according to the institutions' own protocols. For TCRbeta analysis, collaborators shipped samples as frozen whole blood, isolated PBMCs, or DNA extracted from either of those sample types. The CDR3 measures 15 amino acids from cysteine to phenylalanine. Only the CDR3 portion is preserved as DNA: 45 bases, with reading frame beginning at the first base. The germline V gene specifies MNHEY as CDR1 and SVGAGI as CDR2. V loses 4 bases, J loses 0 bases, and the germline ends lie 9 bases apart. Points on this clone: Its recognized antigen is unknown. Base qualities were left out, and no much larger clone turns up one base away.

The chain is made from TRBV6-5 and TRBJ2-2, and possibly TRBD2, on 6 matching bases. Material for sequencing was peripheral blood. This receptor was obtained from a woman in her 40s who had recovered from COVID-19. The CDR3 sequence is CASSWGLANTGELFF. At the DNA level, the sequence is TGTGCCAGCAGTTGGGGACTCGCGAACACCGGGGAGCTGTTTTTT.